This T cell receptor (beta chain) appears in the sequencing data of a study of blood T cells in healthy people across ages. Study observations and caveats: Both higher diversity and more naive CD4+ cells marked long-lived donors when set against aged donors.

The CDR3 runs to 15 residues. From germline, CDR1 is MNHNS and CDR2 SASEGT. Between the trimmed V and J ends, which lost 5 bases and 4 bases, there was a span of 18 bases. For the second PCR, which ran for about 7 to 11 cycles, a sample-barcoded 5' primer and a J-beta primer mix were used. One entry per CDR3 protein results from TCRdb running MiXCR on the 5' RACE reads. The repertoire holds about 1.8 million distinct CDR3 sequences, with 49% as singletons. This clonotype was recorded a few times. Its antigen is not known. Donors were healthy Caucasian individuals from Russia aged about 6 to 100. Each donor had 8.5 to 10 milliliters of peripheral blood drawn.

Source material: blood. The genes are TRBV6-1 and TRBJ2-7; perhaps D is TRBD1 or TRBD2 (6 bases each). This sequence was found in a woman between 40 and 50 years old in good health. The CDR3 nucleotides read TGTGCCAGCAGTCTGGGGGGCGTGGGGCTTTACGAGCAGTACTTC. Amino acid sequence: CASSLGGVGLYEQYF.